This record concerns one TCR beta chain sequence. The sample is drawn from a study of T cell changes during pregnancy in multiple sclerosis. The length of the CDR3 is 17 residues. Germline V gives CDR1 MNHNS, CDR2 SASEGT. V was cut by 0 bases and J by 5 bases, with 19 bases left in between. TCRdb's copy holds only in-frame clones and misses some; the assay was immunoSEQ multiplex PCR. The sample lists approximately 100,000 clones; about 90% were seen once. This sequence originates from a female donor with multiple sclerosis, enrolled in a pregnancy study. The sequences come from peripheral blood, collected after pregnancy. J is TRBJ1-1 and V is TRBV6-1; D is perhaps TRBD1 (5 bases). The CDR3 sequence: CASSEAFKGGWGTEAFF. DNA for the CDR3: TGTGCCAGCAGTGAAGCATTCAAGGGAGGGTGGGGGACTGAAGCTTTCTTT.